The 25 T cell receptor beta chains in this list originate from one sample, sequenced in a study of Graves' ophthalmopathy and Graves' hyperthyroidism. RNA transcripts provided the template for amplifying TCR beta CDR3 regions. RT-PCR was first run with HTBI primers, then multiplex PCR in a second round. TCRdb re-analysed the multiplex PCR reads in MiXCR, keeping a single row per CDR3 protein. Seen here are roughly 1.1 million distinct CDR3 sequences, 36% observed once, and the top ten hold 8.5% to 14%. Sequenced material: peripheral blood or thyroid tissue (not recorded which). Receptors were obtained from an adult man with Graves' hyperthyroidism.

This clonotype was counted at least ten times. The rearrangement joins TRBV6-5 to TRBJ1-2; 8 nucleotides agree with TRBD1. CDR3 length: 13 residues. The V gene's germline CDR1 is MNHEY and CDR2 SVGAGI. Losses at the gene ends were 7 bases for V and 8 bases for J; bases not matched to a gene: 9. As DNA, the CDR3 is TGTGCCAGCACCGACGGGACAGGCAAAGGCTACACCTTC. This codes for CASTDGTGKGYTF.

About this clonotype: The junction and the germline gene differ at one end; a read error may be behind it. The chain uses TRBV20-1 and TRBJ2-7, with 7 bases aligning to TRBD2. The CDR3 totals 12 residues. The germline V gene encodes CDR1 DFQATT and CDR2 SNEGSKA (reference sequence). The CDR3 loop reads CSARELALEQYF. The CDR3 coding sequence is TGCAGTGCTCGAGAACTAGCGCTCGAGCAGTACTTC.

The chain carries TRBV29-1 and TRBJ1-2; D gene uncertain. Between the trimmed V and J ends, which lost 5 bases and 5 bases, there was a span of 18 bases. This CDR3 has 14 residues. The germline gives CDR1 SQVTM, CDR2 ANQGSEA. DNA for the CDR3: TGCAGCGTTCGAGGCGGGAGGTTTAGGTATGGCTACACCTTC. Translated, it gives CSVRGGRFRYGYTF.

This clonotype was observed many times. The rearrangement uses TRBV29-1 and TRBJ1-4; 8 bases are shared with TRBD1. With V trimmed by 2 bases and J by 7 bases, 3 bases remained unmatched. The CDR3 consists of 13 residues. CDR1 is SQVTM and CDR2 is ANQGSEA in the germline V gene. CDR3 protein: CSVEQGAGEKLFF. DNA of the CDR3: TGCAGCGTTGAACAGGGGGCCGGTGAAAAACTGTTTTTT. Full variable domain (rest looked up from reference TRBV29-1 and TRBJ1-4): SAVISQKPSRDICQRGTSLTIQCQVDSQVTMMFWYRQQPGQSLTLIATANQGSEATYESGFVIDKFPISRPNLTFSTLTVSNMSPEDSSIYLCSVEQGAGEKLFFGSGTQLSVL.

Comment on this clonotype: Compared with germline, one end of the junction differs, possibly owing to a read error. V gene TRBV25-1 combines with J gene TRBJ2-2; D remains unclear. CDR3 length: 16 residues. The germline gives CDR1 MGHDK, CDR2 SYGVNS. The CDR3 region has the DNA TGCGCCAGCAGCCAAGAATCAATGGTTAACACCGGGGAGCTGTTTTTT. Encoded protein: CASSQESMVNTGELFF.

About this clonotype itself: A read error is possible here, since a much larger clone lies one base away. DNA of the CDR3: TGTGCCAGCAGCTACGGGTACAGGGATGATGGCTACGCCTTC. Its protein is CASSYGYRDDGYAF. J is TRBJ1-2 and V is TRBV7-2; D possibly corresponds to TRBD1 (6 bases). The CDR3 spans 14 residues. Germline-derived CDR1 and CDR2 are SGHTA and FQGNSA. Full variable domain (rest looked up from reference TRBV7-2 and TRBJ1-2): GAGVSQSPSNKVTEKGKDVELRCDPISGHTALYWYRQSLGQGLEFLIYFQGNSAPDKSGLPSDRFSAERTGGSVSTLTIQRTQQEDSAVYLCASSYGYRDDGYAFGSGTRLTVV.

This chain uses TRBV9 with TRBJ2-7, with 7 bases identical to TRBD2. V shed 0 bases, J shed 2 bases, and the junction held 14 bases outside the gene matches. Germline lookup yields CDR1 SGDLS and CDR2 YYNGEE. This CDR3 is built from 18 residues. The CDR3, as DNA: TGTGCCAGCAGCGTAGCTTCGGCTAGCGGAGACCCCACCTACGAGCAGTACTTC. Encoded protein: CASSVASASGDPTYEQYF.

Points on this clonotype: One junction end disagrees with the germline gene, perhaps due to a read error. The chain recombines TRBV11-2 with TRBJ1-2, with D perhaps TRBD1 (5 bases). CDR1 and CDR2 (germline): SGHAT, FQNNGV. This CDR3 has 11 amino acids. This chain's CDR3 is CASSLYWDCDF. CDR3 DNA sequence: TGTGCCAGCAGCTTATATTGGGACTGTGACTTC.

This clonotype was counted a few times. CDR3 bases: TGTGCCAGCAGTTGGCGTCGGGCCCGAGGGGGCTACACCTTC. As protein: CASSWRRARGGYTF. The genes are TRBV28 and TRBJ1-2; D remains ambiguous. The CDR3 loop spans 14 amino acids. The germline V and J ends were trimmed by 4 bases and 8 bases, with 17 bases remaining between them. Per the germline V gene, CDR1 is MDHEN and CDR2 is SYDVKM.

The chain joins TRBV7-2 to TRBJ2-7, with a tentative D call TRBD2 (6 bases). The CDR3 spans 12 residues. V lost 5 bases to trimming and J lost 6 bases, with 11 bases between them. Germline values: CDR1 SGHTA, CDR2 FQGNSA. The CDR3 sequence: CASSTGTREQYF. DNA for the CDR3: TGTGCCAGCAGCACCGGGACTCGCGAGCAGTACTTC.

Details on this clonotype: Given a much more abundant clone one base away, this may be a read error. The chain has TRBV7-8 and TRBJ1-2; 8 bases map to TRBD1. CDR3 length: 14 residues. In germline, CDR1 is SGHVS, CDR2 FQNEAQ. As DNA, the CDR3 is TGTGCCAGCAGCTTGACAGGGGACTGGTATGGCCACACCTTC. Translating gives CASSLTGDWYGHTF.

Points on this clonotype: Relative to the germline gene, one junction end is altered; a read error may explain this. The chain joins TRBV10-3 to TRBJ1-5, with no clear D. Germline CDR1 ENHRY, CDR2 SYGVKD. The CDR3 loop spans 14 amino acids. CDR3 sequence reads: CASSIGYGDQPQHF. The CDR3 DNA sequence: TGTGCCAGCAGTATCGGGTATGGGGATCAGCCCCAGCATTTT.

Worth noting for this clonotype: A much larger clone is a single base away; this may be a read error. The J gene is TRBJ2-5, the V gene TRBV7-2, with D tentatively TRBD2 (5 bases). The V end lost 4 bases, the J end lost 5 bases, and 14 bases lay between the germline ends. The CDR3 consists of 14 residues. Per the germline V gene, CDR1 is SGHTA and CDR2 is FQGNSA. The CDR3 is CASSSDWRGETQYF. DNA of the CDR3: TGTGCCAGCAGCTCAGACTGGCGCGGGGAGACCCAGTACTTC.

The chain carries TRBV12-3 or TRBV12-4 and TRBJ1-6, with a weak D call TRBD1 (5 bases). V was trimmed by 3 bases and J by 7 bases, leaving 13 bases between them. This CDR3 spans 15 amino acids. The CDR3: CASSLRGEGNSPLHF. CDR3 nucleotides: TGTGCCAGCAGTTTGAGGGGAGAGGGGAATTCACCCCTCCACTTT.

Comment on this clonotype: One end of the junction varies from germline; a read error may be responsible. The chain links TRBV6-5 to TRBJ2-3; 9 bases are shared with TRBD1. There are 17 residues in the CDR3. CDR1 and CDR2 from the germline V gene are MNHEY and SVGAGI. CDR3 loop: CAISEPLGTGYTDTQYF. In nucleotides, the CDR3 is TGTGCCATCAGTGAGCCGTTGGGGACAGGGTACACAGATACGCAGTATTTT.

In its sample, this clonotype was seen once. The V and J genes are TRBV20-1 and TRBJ2-7; tentative D call: TRBD1 (6 bases). The CDR3 is 14 residues long. From germline, CDR1 is DFQATT and CDR2 SNEGSKA (reference sequence). CDR3 in amino acids: CSALGGALGYEQYF. Written as DNA, the CDR3 is TGCAGCGCTTTAGGGGGAGCGTTGGGCTACGAGCAGTACTTC.

This clonotype was detected a few times. This chain connects TRBV4-3 to TRBJ2-7, with a weak D call TRBD1 (5 bases). This CDR3 is 16 amino acids long. Deletions cut 0 bases from V and 0 bases from J, with 12 bases between. CDR1 and CDR2 from the germline V gene are LGHNA and YSLEER. This chain's CDR3 is CASSQDYTGSSYEQYF. DNA for the CDR3: TGCGCCAGCAGCCAAGATTACACAGGTAGCTCCTACGAGCAGTACTTC.

The chain uses TRBV10-3 and TRBJ2-7; TRBD2 aligns across 9 bases. The germline gives CDR1 ENHRY, CDR2 SYGVKD. The CDR3 is 14 residues long. V trimming: 8 bases; J trimming: 3 bases; junction bases outside the gene matches: 8. The CDR3 bases are TGTGCCATCGGCTCGCGGGAGGGCGTCTACGAGCAGTACTTC. Its protein product is CAIGSREGVYEQYF.

This sequence joins TRBV29-1 and TRBJ1-4; no clear D. Per the germline V gene, CDR1 is SQVTM and CDR2 is ANQGSEA. CDR3 size: 12 residues. Trimming pared 4 bases from V and 7 bases from J, leaving 10 bases between. The CDR3 sequence is CSVAVGGEKLFF. The CDR3 region has the DNA TGCAGCGTTGCGGTGGGAGGTGAAAAACTGTTTTTT.

This clonotype was picked up many times. CDR3: CASSKDRDQPQHF. In DNA, the CDR3 is TGTGCCAGCAGCAAAGACAGGGATCAGCCCCAGCATTTT. The chain links TRBV6-4 to TRBJ1-5; 7 nucleotides agree with TRBD1. This CDR3 has 13 residues. Germline CDR1 MRHNA, CDR2 SNTAGT. The V and J ends lost 6 bases and 5 bases, in that order; junction bases with no gene match: 4.

In this sample, this clonotype turned up once. The gene calls are TRBV4-1 and TRBJ2-7; D is unclear. Germline lookup yields CDR1 MGHRA and CDR2 YSYEKL. This CDR3 contains 14 residues. V lost 1 base to trimming and J lost 2 bases, with 9 bases between them. In DNA, the CDR3 is TGCGCCAGCAGCCAAGTGGTGCGGCCCTACGAGCAGTACTTC. Protein sequence: CASSQVVRPYEQYF.

This clonotype was detected a few times. The chain carries TRBV30 and TRBJ1-1; D gene unclear. CDR3 length equals 14 residues. CDR1 is GTSNPN and CDR2 is SVGIG in the germline V gene (reference sequence). Deletions cut 0 bases from V and 1 base from J, with 9 bases between. In DNA, the CDR3 is TGTGCCTGGAGTGTGACCTTTAAGAACACTGAAGCTTTCTTT. The encoded protein is CAWSVTFKNTEAFF.

The chain carries TRBV10-3 and TRBJ1-2, with D perhaps TRBD1 (6 bases). The V gene lost 3 bases and the J gene lost 7 bases, with 15 bases spanning the gap. The CDR3 length is 14 residues. CDR1 is ENHRY, CDR2 SYGVKD, per germline. CDR3: CAISDVMGGGGYTF. CDR3 in DNA: TGTGCCATCAGTGATGTGATGGGAGGGGGTGGCTACACCTTC.

V and J are TRBV5-1 and TRBJ2-2; weak D call: TRBD2 (6 bases). The CDR3 extends over 14 amino acids. The germline V gene encodes CDR1 SGHRS and CDR2 YFSETQ. Trimming removed 1 base from V and 7 bases from J, with 11 bases in between. CDR3 region: CASSLKRVIGELFF. CDR3 nucleotides: TGCGCCAGCAGCTTGAAGCGGGTTATCGGGGAGCTGTTTTTT.

V and J are TRBV12-3 or TRBV12-4 and TRBJ1-2, with 9 bases matching TRBD1. The V and J ends lost 6 bases and 2 bases, in that order; junction bases with no gene match: 10. This CDR3 is 16 amino acids long. The CDR3 DNA is TGTGCCAGCAGCCTGACAGGGGGATTTGTGAACTATGGCTACACCTTC. It is translated as CASSLTGGFVNYGYTF.